Following are 5 T cell receptor beta chains from one sample sequenced in a study of blood T cell repertoires in COVID-19. Sequenced by immunoSEQ multiplex PCR; TCRdb stores in-frame clones only, minus some. The sample contains 90,000 or so clones, 86% of which appear only once. Sequenced sample: peripheral blood. Source of these receptors: a man older than 75 with active or convalescent COVID-19.

J is TRBJ1-1 and V is TRBV9; 8 bases are shared with TRBD1. The CDR3 runs to 15 residues. The ends lost 3 bases at V and 3 bases at J; junction bases unmatched: 7. In germline, CDR1 is SGDLS, CDR2 YYNGEE. CDR3 protein: CASSAQAGGHTEAFF. Here the CDR3 DNA reads TGTGCCAGCAGCGCTCAAGCAGGGGGCCACACTGAAGCTTTCTTT.

The J gene is TRBJ2-3, the V gene TRBV18; the match to TRBD2 covers 7 bases. The V gene end was trimmed by 2 bases and the J gene end by 1 base; junction bases not matched to a gene: 3. Germline lookup yields CDR1 KGHSH and CDR2 LQKENI. The CDR3 loop spans 15 amino acids. CDR3 in amino acids: CASSPGGRGTDTQYF. The CDR3 DNA sequence: TGTGCCAGCTCACCAGGTGGGAGGGGCACAGATACGCAGTATTTT.

Turning to this clone: The identical CDR3 is also encoded by other nucleotide sequences in the sample. The V and J genes are TRBV5-4 and TRBJ1-2; a possible D gene is TRBD1 (6 bases). Trimming stripped 0 bases from V and 2 bases from J, with 8 bases between. This CDR3 is 14 amino acids long. Looked up from germline, CDR1 is SGHNT and CDR2 is YYREEE (reference sequence). CDR3 sequence reads: CASSLGQGNYGYTF. The CDR3 bases are TGTGCCAGCAGCTTGGGGCAGGGGAACTATGGCTACACCTTC. Drawing the rest from reference TRBV5-4 and TRBJ1-2, the complete variable domain is ETGVTQSPTHLIKTRGQQVTLRCSSQSGHNTVSWYQQALGQGPQFIFQYYREEENGRGNFPPRFSGLQFPNYSSELNVNALELDDSALYLCASSLGQGNYGYTFGSGTRLTVV.

The rearrangement joins TRBV7-9 to TRBJ1-1; 9 nucleotides line up with TRBD1. CDR1 and CDR2 from the germline V gene are SEHNR and FQNEAQ (reference sequence). This CDR3 has 15 amino acids. The V and J ends lost 0 bases and 4 bases, in that order; junction bases with no gene match: 3. In DNA, the CDR3 is TGTGCCAGCAGCTTAGCAGACAGGGGGGCCACTGAAGCTTTCTTT. Translation gives CASSLADRGATEAFF.

The chain employs TRBV3-1 (or the pseudogene TRBV3-2) and TRBJ1-1; perhaps TRBD1 as D (5 bases). The CDR3 runs 17 residues. Germline loops: CDR1 LGHDT, CDR2 YNNKEL (reference sequence). V gave up 0 bases and J gave up 3 bases, with 17 bases separating them. The CDR3 DNA reads TGTGCCAGCAGCCAAGAGGGCGTGGGGTGGGGCCACACTGAAGCTTTCTTT. Its translation is CASSQEGVGWGHTEAFF.